Below are 16 T cell receptor beta chains sequenced from a single sample in a study of cytomegalovirus exposure and HLA in healthy donors. The PCR employed 60 Vbeta primers together with 13 Jbeta primers. Produced via immunoSEQ multiplex PCR; TCRdb's table is partial and in-frame only. The repertoire holds about 120,000 clones, with more than 65% as singletons. The specimen sequenced was PBMCs. These receptors all come from a human donor in good health.

The count of this clone is one. The J gene is TRBJ1-5, the V gene TRBV30; 8 nucleotides match TRBD1. V lost 3 bases, J lost 0 bases, and 10 bases stayed unmatched. CDR3 length: 17 residues. Germline CDR1 reads GTSNPN; CDR2 reads SVGIG (reference sequence). The CDR3 sequence is CAWSPDRGDYSNQPQHF. The CDR3 DNA sequence: TGTGCCTGGAGCCCAGACAGGGGCGATTATAGCAATCAGCCCCAGCATTTT.

This rearrangement joins TRBV25-1 to TRBJ1-2; 8 nucleotides agree with TRBD1. J was trimmed by 4 bases and V by 2 bases; bases with no gene match: 3. In germline, CDR1 is MGHDK, CDR2 SYGVNS. The CDR3 runs to 14 residues. The CDR3 DNA reads TGTGCCAGCAGTGAACAGGGGGCCCTCTATGGCTACACCTTC. It translates to CASSEQGALYGYTF.

The V gene is TRBV11-2, the J gene TRBJ2-1; a weak D match, TRBD2 (7 bases). The CDR3 has 15 amino acids. The ends were cut back, 2 bases at V and 5 bases at J, with 13 bases in the middle. Germline loops: CDR1 SGHAT, CDR2 FQNNGV. CDR3 region: CASSLPKGGHNEQFF. The CDR3 DNA reads as TGTGCCAGCAGCTTACCTAAGGGGGGGCACAATGAGCAGTTCTTC.

The V gene is TRBV19, the J gene TRBJ2-1, with 10 bases lining up with TRBD2. The CDR3 sequence is 15 residues long. Germline V gives CDR1 LNHDA, CDR2 SQIVND (reference sequence). Trimming cost V 1 base and J 5 bases; bases outside gene matches: 2. In nucleotides, the CDR3 is TGTGCCAGTAGTATAGGTAGCGGGGGGAACAATGAGCAGTTCTTC. Its translation is CASSIGSGGNNEQFF.

This clone was seen a single time. This chain links TRBV14 with TRBJ2-1; D perhaps matches TRBD2 (6 bases). The CDR3 extends over 14 amino acids. V lost 4 bases, J lost 6 bases, and 13 bases lay in between. Germline values: CDR1 SGHDN, CDR2 FVKESK. CDR3 coding DNA: TGTGCCAGCAGCCTCTCGGGAGAATCCAATGAGCAGTTCTTC. Its translation is CASSLSGESNEQFF.

The rearrangement uses TRBV10-3 and TRBJ2-2; TRBD1 aligns across 8 bases. V dropped 4 bases and J dropped 6; count of bases not matched to a gene: 7. In germline, CDR1 is ENHRY, CDR2 SYGVKD. There are 15 residues in the CDR3. Written as DNA, the CDR3 is TGTGCCATCAGTGTATTTACAGGGGGTTCCGGGGAGCTGTTTTTT. Its protein product is CAISVFTGGSGELFF.

The chain carries TRBV19 and TRBJ2-1; maybe TRBD1 (6 bases). Germline loops: CDR1 LNHDA, CDR2 SQIVND (reference sequence). This CDR3 has 16 residues. V shed 2 bases and J shed 1 base, with 12 bases lying between them. This CDR3 reads CASSIIQGKSYNEQFF. DNA of the CDR3: TGTGCCAGTAGTATAATACAGGGAAAGTCCTACAATGAGCAGTTCTTC.

V usage is TRBV27 and J usage is TRBJ2-1; 10 nucleotides agree with TRBD1. This CDR3 has 15 residues. With V trimmed by 2 bases and J by 4 bases, 2 bases remained unmatched. Germline CDR1 reads MNHEY; CDR2 reads SMNVEV (reference sequence). CDR3 in DNA: TGTGCCAGCAGTTTAGGGACAGGGGCATACAATGAGCAGTTCTTC. Its translation: CASSLGTGAYNEQFF.

This clone was seen a handful of times. The chain is built from TRBV11-3 and TRBJ2-7; no clear D. The CDR3 runs to 13 residues. Deletions cut 5 bases from V and 6 bases from J, with 14 bases between. Germline CDR1 and CDR2: SGHNT and YENEEA. CDR3 nucleotides: TGTGCCAGCAGCCGCACCTCATCAGGCGAGCAGTACTTC. Amino acids: CASSRTSSGEQYF.

This clone occurred a few times. The gene calls are TRBV7-9 and TRBJ2-3; 9 positions agree with TRBD1. The V gene end was trimmed by 5 bases and the J gene end by 3 bases; junction bases not matched to a gene: 12. This CDR3 is built from 17 residues. Germline CDR1 is SEHNR and CDR2 is FQNEAQ (reference sequence). CDR3: CASSLWTGESRTDTQYF. In DNA form, the CDR3 reads TGTGCCAGCAGCCTATGGACAGGGGAGAGTCGGACAGATACGCAGTATTTT.

V usage is TRBV23-1 and J usage is TRBJ2-1; D is possibly TRBD1 (6 bases). TRBV23-1 is an ORF for which the function is uncertain. V dropped 6 bases and J dropped 0 bases, with 18 bases sitting between them. The CDR3 loop spans 17 amino acids. The CDR3 DNA follows: TGCGCCAGCAGACTATTCCCAACAGGGAGCTCCTACAATGAGCAGTTCTTC. Amino acids: CASRLFPTGSSYNEQFF.

This clone has a single count. The V gene is TRBV14, the J gene TRBJ2-2, with 8 positions matching TRBD2. Germline V gene sequence: CDR1 SGHDN, CDR2 FVKESK. V lost 4 bases, J lost 6 bases, and 4 bases stayed unmatched. The CDR3 covers 14 residues. The CDR3 region is CASSRLAGAGELFF. In nucleotides, the CDR3 is TGTGCCAGCAGCCGGCTAGCGGGTGCCGGGGAGCTGTTTTTT.

The chain uses TRBV5-1 and TRBJ2-7; a weak D match, TRBD1 (5 bases). The CDR3 totals 14 residues. Trimming pared 0 bases from V and 2 bases from J, leaving 9 bases between. CDR1 is SGHRS, CDR2 YFSETQ, per germline. CDR3 nucleotide sequence: TGCGCCAGCAGCTTGGAAGTGGACACCTACGAGCAGTACTTC. Protein sequence: CASSLEVDTYEQYF.

This clone was picked up a small number of times. The rearrangement uses TRBV9 and TRBJ1-5, with D hard to call. V was trimmed by 0 bases and J by 2 bases, leaving 15 bases between them. Looked up from germline, CDR1 is SGDLS and CDR2 is YYNGEE. CDR3 length: 17 residues. The CDR3 protein is CASSVGPGREGNQPQHF. CDR3 coding DNA: TGTGCCAGCAGCGTAGGCCCCGGGAGGGAAGGCAATCAGCCCCAGCATTTT.

The V call is TRBV6-5, the J call TRBJ1-3, with D possibly TRBD1 on 5 matching bases. CDR3 length: 14 residues. Between the trimmed V and J ends, which lost 2 bases and 3 bases, there was a span of 8 bases. Looked up from germline, CDR1 is MNHEY and CDR2 is SVGAGI. CDR3 nucleotide sequence: TGTGCCAGCAGTTACAGGGGCTATGGAAACACCATATATTTT. Translating gives CASSYRGYGNTIYF.

This clone showed up just a few times. The chain has TRBV28 and TRBJ2-1; 7 nucleotides line up with TRBD2. The germline CDR1 and CDR2 sequences are MDHEN and SYDVKM. The length of the CDR3 is 15 residues. J gave up 1 base and V 4 bases, and 4 bases lay outside the gene matches. In DNA form, the CDR3 reads TGTGCCAGCAGTTCGCCGGGAGGATCCTACAATGAGCAGTTCTTC. It translates to CASSSPGGSYNEQFF.